This is a list of T cell receptor beta chains from one sample in a study of identical twins. TCRdb independently ran MiXCR on the 5' RACE reads; one entry per CDR3 protein. The sample has around 340,000 distinct CDR3 sequences, about 10% seen once; the top ten hold more than 8%. Source material: naive T cells sorted from blood. These receptors all come from a woman in her 50s in good health. CDR3s include the opening cysteine and the closing phenylalanine or tryptophan. The D gene is left open where the match is weak. Clone size appears in some rows only: once, few, many, or a class for an expanded clone.

cdr3_nt	cdr3_aa	clone_size	d_call	v_call	j_call
TGCGCCAGCAGCCAAGCGGGACTTACTAGCGGGTGGCAGTTCTTC	CASSQAGLTSGWQFF	few	TRBD2	TRBV4-1	TRBJ2-1
TGTGCCTGGAGTGTTAAGGATACGCAGTATTTT	CAWSVKDTQYF	few	NA	TRBV30	TRBJ2-3
TGTGCCAGCAGCCCTAGGGAGGGTCAGCCCCAGCATTTT	CASSPREGQPQHF	NA	NA	TRBV11-3	TRBJ1-5
TGTGCCAGCAGTCCTCGCACAGGGGAAGCTTTCTTT	CASSPRTGEAFF	NA	NA	TRBV12-3/TRBV12-4	TRBJ1-1
TGTGCCAGCAGCCAAGGGAGGCGGGCCTTGGAGGCTTTCTTT	CASSQGRRALEAFF	many	NA	TRBV3-1	TRBJ1-1
TGTGCCAGCAGTGAAAACGCGAGAGCTGAAGCTTTCTTT	CASSENARAEAFF	NA	NA	TRBV12-3/TRBV12-4	TRBJ1-1
TGTGCCAGCAGTGCTGGGCTCGATGATAGCGTAAGCACAGATACGCAGTATTTT	CASSAGLDDSVSTDTQYF	NA	NA	TRBV2	TRBJ2-3
TGCAGTGCTAGAGATTTCGGGATAAGGGATGAGCAGTTCTTC	CSARDFGIRDEQFF	many	NA	TRBV20-1	TRBJ2-1
TGCAGCGTTGGCGGGAATCCGATCTACAATGAGCAGTTCTTC	CSVGGNPIYNEQFF	many	NA	TRBV29-1	TRBJ2-1
TGTGCCAGCCTGCAGGGGGATGAAAAAGCTTTCTTT	CASLQGDEKAFF	few	TRBD1	TRBV5-5	TRBJ1-1
TGCAGCGTTGAAGCCGGGACAACTAACACCGGGGAGCTGTTTTTT	CSVEAGTTNTGELFF	NA	NA	TRBV29-1	TRBJ2-2
TGCGCCAGCAGCCCCTCCGAGAGGGGCACAATTAACTATGGCTACACCTTC	CASSPSERGTINYGYTF	NA	NA	TRBV4-1	TRBJ1-2
TGTGCCAGCAGACTAGAGGGGGGGAGCCCTGAAGCTTTCTTT	CASRLEGGSPEAFF	few	NA	TRBV12-3/TRBV12-4	TRBJ1-1
TGCAGCGTCCGAGGTATGAGGGACACTTCCACAGATACGCAGTATTTT	CSVRGMRDTSTDTQYF	many	NA	TRBV29-1	TRBJ2-3
TGTGCCAGTAGTATGGGTGACAGAGTCACAGATACGCAGTATTTT	CASSMGDRVTDTQYF	NA	NA	TRBV19	TRBJ2-3
TGTGCCTGGACGACAGGGGGGGATGAGCAGTTCTTC	CAWTTGGDEQFF	NA	TRBD1	TRBV30	TRBJ2-1
TGTGCCACCAGTGAAACTATAGCGGGAGGGAATAATGAGCAGTTCTTC	CATSETIAGGNNEQFF	few	TRBD2	TRBV24-1	TRBJ2-1
TGTGCCAGCAGCTTACTACCTACTAGGGTTGGGACAGATACGCAGTATTTT	CASSLLPTRVGTDTQYF	few	NA	TRBV7-9	TRBJ2-3
TGCAGCGTTGAAGATCATCCGGGAAGGAAACTGTTTTTT	CSVEDHPGRKLFF	many	NA	TRBV29-1	TRBJ1-4
TGTGCCAGCAGCTCATCACTAGCGGGAGCCACCGGGGAGCTGTTTTTT	CASSSSLAGATGELFF	few	TRBD2	TRBV11-3	TRBJ2-2
TGCAGTGCTAGAGATGAGCGGCGCACAGATACGCAGTATTTT	CSARDERRTDTQYF	many	NA	TRBV20-1	TRBJ2-3
TGTGCCAGTAGTGGCGTTCGGGGGACTGAAGCTTTCTTT	CASSGVRGTEAFF	few	NA	TRBV19	TRBJ1-1
TGTGCCAGCAGCGTGGGGGGACGGTCCAACAATGAGCAGTTCTTC	CASSVGGRSNNEQFF	few	NA	TRBV9	TRBJ2-1
TGTGCCAGCAGTTTCGGGACACAAGCTTTCTTT	CASSFGTQAFF	many	NA	TRBV12-3/TRBV12-4	TRBJ1-1
TGTGCCAGCAGCTCGCAGGTTGGACAGGGAATAGGAGGCTACACCTTC	CASSSQVGQGIGGYTF	few	TRBD1	TRBV7-9	TRBJ1-2
TGTGCCAGCAGCCCCCACGTCAGTATCGGGGAGCTGTTTTTT	CASSPHVSIGELFF	NA	NA	TRBV7-6	TRBJ2-2
TGTGCCAGCAGTGAAGGAGTAGTAGCGGAGACCCAGTACTTC	CASSEGVVAETQYF	few	NA	TRBV6-1	TRBJ2-5
TGCAGTACTAGACATTTGGGAGCAACCTACGAGCAGTACTTC	CSTRHLGATYEQYF	few	NA	TRBV20-1	TRBJ2-7